Listed below are T cell receptor beta chains from one sample, sequenced in a study of cytomegalovirus exposure and HLA in healthy donors. Sequencing was performed with immunoSEQ multiplex PCR; in TCRdb, only in-frame clones are kept and a portion is missing. There are more than 110,000 clones in the sample; 73% occur only once, and approximately 15% lies in the top ten. The sequenced material came from PBMCs. The source of these receptors is a human donor in good health. The CDR3 runs from the conserved cysteine through the conserved F or W. Each record gives: V gene, CDR3 length, D gene, J gene, CDR3 DNA, CDR3 protein. The D gene is left open where the match is weak.

TRBV11-3,14,TRBD2,TRBJ2-5,TGTGCCAGCAGCCCCCAACTAGCGACTGAGACCCAGTACTTC,CASSPQLATETQYF
TRBV4-2,16,TRBD1,TRBJ2-7,TGTGCCAGCAGCCAAGAATCCGGACAGGGCTTCCGCGAGCAGTACTTC,CASSQESGQGFREQYF
TRBV27,16,NA,TRBJ1-6,TGTGCCAGCAGACCCGCCCGGGGGGAGGGATATTCACCCCTCCACTTT,CASRPARGEGYSPLHF
TRBV5-1,16,NA,TRBJ2-6,TGCGCCAGCAGCTTGGACAGGATCTCTGGGGCCAACGTCCTGACTTTC,CASSLDRISGANVLTF
TRBV2,14,TRBD1,TRBJ1-2,TGTGCCAGCCCCCCAGGGGGAAGTAACTATGGCTACACCTTC,CASPPGGSNYGYTF
TRBV13,15,TRBD2,TRBJ2-7,TGTGCCAGCAGGCCCTCGACTAGCGGGAGTTACGAGCAGTACTTC,CASRPSTSGSYEQYF
TRBV6-6,15,NA,TRBJ2-4,TGTGCCTCCAGAAAACCAGGGGAGCGGAAAAACATTCAGTACTTC,CASRKPGERKNIQYF
TRBV10-3,13,NA,TRBJ2-7,TGTGCCATCAGTGAGTCTGGAGGGCGCGAGCAGTACTTC,CAISESGGREQYF
TRBV4-1,19,TRBD1,TRBJ1-1,TGCGCCAGCAGCCAAGCTTACCGGGGGACAGGGCCCCTGAACACTGAAGCTTTCTTT,CASSQAYRGTGPLNTEAFF
TRBV9,14,NA,TRBJ2-5,TGTGCCAGCAGCCCTTCAGGTTATCTCGAGACCCAGTACTTC,CASSPSGYLETQYF